Listed below are T cell receptor beta chains from one sample, sequenced in a study of shared clonotypes between healthy human individuals. Profiling relied on immunoSEQ multiplex PCR, and the TCRdb table lists in-frame clones only, not all of them. Here the sample spans hundreds of thousands of clones, 95% being singletons. Sequencing used naive CD8+ T cells sorted from blood. The source of these receptors is a woman in her twenties or thirties in good health. Both conserved end residues are part of each CDR3. A D gene is named only where the DNA matches it firmly.

CDR3 protein,V gene,D gene,J gene
CASSGGQLGLTETQYF,TRBV28,TRBD1,TRBJ2-5
CASSLHNLVGEQYF,TRBV28,-,TRBJ2-7
CASSPRGLSSYNEQFF,TRBV18,-,TRBJ2-1
CASSDRGAPYEQYF,TRBV6-1,-,TRBJ2-7
CASSSWDRGTGETQYF,TRBV5-4,TRBD1,TRBJ2-5
CASSNDHEQYF,TRBV5-4,-,-
CASSIQGVSQPQHF,TRBV19,-,TRBJ1-5
CASSVGSGQETQYF,TRBV9,-,TRBJ2-5
CASSAAGNTEAFF,TRBV28,-,TRBJ1-1
CATSRGRGSEQYF,TRBV15,TRBD2,TRBJ2-7
CASKGLADTQYF,TRBV19,TRBD2,TRBJ2-3
CASSLGGRGTEAFF,TRBV7-8,-,TRBJ1-1
CASSLDASAYGYTF,TRBV5-4,-,TRBJ1-2
CASSSPDRGDTQYF,TRBV7-2,TRBD1,TRBJ2-3
CASTSTGAGYTF,TRBV27,TRBD1,TRBJ1-2
CASSQWDSYEQYF,TRBV4-1,-,TRBJ2-7
CSAPDGVNTEAFF,TRBV29-1,-,TRBJ1-1
CASSFSPRKPYEQYF,TRBV28,-,TRBJ2-7
CASSPGTGTPNTEAFF,TRBV13,TRBD1,TRBJ1-1
CASSLGREQFF,TRBV27,-,TRBJ2-1
CAARDSYGYTF,TRBV2,TRBD1,TRBJ1-2
CASSLGEYGYTF,TRBV5-8,-,TRBJ1-2
CASSLGGREPQYF,TRBV7-9,TRBD2,TRBJ2-7
CASSSAGTNYEQYF,TRBV5-4,-,TRBJ2-7
CASSLAGSYEQYF,TRBV28,-,TRBJ2-7
CASSLAPENIQYF,TRBV7-9,-,TRBJ2-4
CASSQDLAFSYEQYF,TRBV4-2,-,TRBJ2-7
CASSRDWGYEQYF,TRBV4-1,-,TRBJ2-7
CSVEVTRDGSYEQYF,TRBV29-1,-,TRBJ2-7